The next 2 T cell receptor beta chains were all read from a single sample in a study of T cells in Graves' hyperthyroidism and ophthalmopathy. The source material, RNA transcripts, was used to amplify TCR beta CDR3 regions. In the first-round RT-PCR of the TCR CDR3, the HTBI primer set was used. TCRdb itself ran the multiplex PCR reads through MiXCR, one entry per CDR3 protein. This table holds 390,000 or so distinct CDR3 sequences, approximately 15% found once. Sequenced input: blood. These receptors were obtained from a man younger than 30 with Graves' ophthalmopathy.

This clonotype was seen ten or more times. The chain recombines TRBV28 with TRBJ1-1; D uncertain. This CDR3 has 13 amino acids. Deletions cut 7 bases from V and 0 bases from J, with 9 bases between. The germline V gene encodes CDR1 MDHEN and CDR2 SYDVKM. CDR3 nucleotides: TGTGCCAGCACTCGGCCCATGAACACTGAAGCTTTCTTT. Translated, it gives CASTRPMNTEAFF.

The V gene is TRBV9, the J gene TRBJ2-1; maybe TRBD2 (6 bases). CDR3 length equals 14 residues. Germline CDR1 SGDLS, CDR2 YYNGEE. The V gene lost 4 bases and the J gene lost 12 bases, with 20 bases spanning the gap. The CDR3 is CASSRDLGTFLQFF. CDR3 sequence (DNA): TGTGCCAGCAGCCGGGACTTGGGGACCTTCTTGCAGTTCTTC.